The clone carrying this T cell receptor beta chain was detected many times. Authors of the study amplified TCR beta CDR3 regions from RNA transcripts. First-round RT-PCR of the TCR CDR3 relied on the HTBI primer set. TCRdb used MiXCR to reprocess the multiplex PCR reads, holding one entry per CDR3 protein. Among 500,000 to 650,000 distinct CDR3 sequences, just under 20% were seen once, and the ten largest hold 47%. The length of the CDR3 is 17 residues. CDR1 GTSNPN and CDR2 SVGIG come from the germline V gene (reference sequence). Trimming at V came to 0 bases and at J to 4 bases, leaving 11 bases not matched to a gene. This specimen comes from a study of T cells in Graves' hyperthyroidism and ophthalmopathy. Across the study: Before any treatment, at initial diagnosis, peripheral blood was collected.

This clonotype was sampled from a man in his forties with Graves' ophthalmopathy. The sequenced material came from blood. The chain employs TRBV30 and TRBJ2-3, with TRBD2 matching over 9 bases. The CDR3 spells CAWSVRAGGVGADTQYF. In nucleotides, the CDR3 is TGTGCCTGGAGTGTACGGGCGGGAGGGGTCGGAGCAGATACGCAGTATTTT.